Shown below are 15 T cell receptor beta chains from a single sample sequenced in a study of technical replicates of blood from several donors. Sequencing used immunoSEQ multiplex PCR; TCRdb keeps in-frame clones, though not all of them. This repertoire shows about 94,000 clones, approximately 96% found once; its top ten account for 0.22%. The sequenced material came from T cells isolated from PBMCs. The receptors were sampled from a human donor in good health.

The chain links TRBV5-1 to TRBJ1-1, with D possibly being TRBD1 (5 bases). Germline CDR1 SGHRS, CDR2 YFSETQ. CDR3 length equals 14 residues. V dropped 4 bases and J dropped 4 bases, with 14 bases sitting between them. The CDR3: CASSLRTPSTEAFF. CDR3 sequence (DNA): TGCGCCAGCAGCCTTCGGACACCTAGCACTGAAGCTTTCTTT.

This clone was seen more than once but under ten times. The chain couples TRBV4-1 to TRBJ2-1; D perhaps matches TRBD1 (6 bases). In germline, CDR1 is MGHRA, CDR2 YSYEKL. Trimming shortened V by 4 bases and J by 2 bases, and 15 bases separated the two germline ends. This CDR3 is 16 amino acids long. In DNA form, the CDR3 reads TGCGCCAGCAGCCCCCACGCAGGGGCCCCCTACAATGAGCAGTTCTTC. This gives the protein CASSPHAGAPYNEQFF.

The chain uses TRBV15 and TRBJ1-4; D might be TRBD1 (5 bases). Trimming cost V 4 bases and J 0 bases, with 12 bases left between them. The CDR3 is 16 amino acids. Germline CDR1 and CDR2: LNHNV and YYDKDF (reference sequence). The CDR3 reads CATSKGAPTTNEKLFF. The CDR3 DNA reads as TGTGCCACCAGCAAAGGGGCCCCTACAACTAATGAAAAACTGTTTTTT.

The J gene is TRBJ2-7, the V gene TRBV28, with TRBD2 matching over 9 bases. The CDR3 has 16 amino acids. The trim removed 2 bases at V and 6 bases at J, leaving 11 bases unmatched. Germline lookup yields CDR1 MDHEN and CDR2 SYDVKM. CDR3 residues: CASSLVRREGLGEQYF. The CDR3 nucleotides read TGTGCCAGCAGTTTAGTCCGGCGGGAGGGCCTAGGCGAGCAGTACTTC. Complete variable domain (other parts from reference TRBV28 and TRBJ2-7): DVKVTQSSRYLVKRTGEKVFLECVQDMDHENMFWYRQDPGLGLRLIYFSYDVKMKEKGDIPEGYSVSREKKERFSLILESASTNQTSMYLCASSLVRREGLGEQYFGPGTRLTVT.

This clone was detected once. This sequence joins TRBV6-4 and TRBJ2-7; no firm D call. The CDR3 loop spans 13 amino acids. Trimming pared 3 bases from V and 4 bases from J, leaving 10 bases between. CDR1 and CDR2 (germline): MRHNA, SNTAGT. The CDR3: CASSEWSTYEQYF. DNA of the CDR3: TGTGCCAGCAGTGAATGGAGTACATACGAGCAGTACTTC.

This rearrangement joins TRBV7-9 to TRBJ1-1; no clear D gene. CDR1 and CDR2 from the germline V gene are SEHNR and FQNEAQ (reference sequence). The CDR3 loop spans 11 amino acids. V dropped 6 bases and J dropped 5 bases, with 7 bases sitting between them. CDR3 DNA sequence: TGTGCCAGCAGACTAAAGACTGAAGCTTTCTTT. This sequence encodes CASRLKTEAFF.

In nucleotides, the CDR3 is TGCGCCAGCGTTGGGGGACTAGCGAACAAAACTAGCTCCTACGAGCAGTACTTC. Translation: CASVGGLANKTSSYEQYF. V usage is TRBV4-1 and J usage is TRBJ2-7; 10 bases line up with TRBD2. Germline CDR1 reads MGHRA; CDR2 reads YSYEKL. The CDR3 extends over 18 amino acids. V lost 8 bases and J lost 0; bases outside the gene matches: 16.

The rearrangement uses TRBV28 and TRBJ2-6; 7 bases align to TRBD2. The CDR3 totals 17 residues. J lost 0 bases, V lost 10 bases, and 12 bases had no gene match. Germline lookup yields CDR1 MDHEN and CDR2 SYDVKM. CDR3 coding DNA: TGTGCCACACTCGAGGGAGGGGTCAGCTCTGGGGCCAACGTCCTGACTTTC. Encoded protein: CATLEGGVSSGANVLTF.

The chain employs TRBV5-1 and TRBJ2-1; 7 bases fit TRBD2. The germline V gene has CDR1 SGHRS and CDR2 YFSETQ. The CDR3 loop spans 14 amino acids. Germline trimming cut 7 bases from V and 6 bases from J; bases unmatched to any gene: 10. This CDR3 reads CASYPRDYSNEQFF. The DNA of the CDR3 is TGCGCCAGCTACCCCCGGGACTACAGCAATGAGCAGTTCTTC.

This CDR3 is CASRARDSSTDTQYF. CDR3 DNA: TGTGCCAGCAGAGCACGGGACTCCTCCACAGATACGCAGTATTTT. The rearrangement joins TRBV5-4 to TRBJ2-3; weak D call: TRBD2 (6 bases). Germline V gene lookup returns CDR1 SGHNT and CDR2 YYREEE (reference sequence). There are 15 residues in the CDR3. Trimming removed 5 bases at V and 2 bases at J, with 15 bases between.

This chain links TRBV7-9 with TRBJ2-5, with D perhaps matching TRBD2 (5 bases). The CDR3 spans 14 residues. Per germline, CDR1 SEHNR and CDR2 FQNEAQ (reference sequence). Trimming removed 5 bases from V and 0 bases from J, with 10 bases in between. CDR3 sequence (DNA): TGTGCCAGCAGCCTGGACTCGTACCAAGAGACCCAGTACTTC. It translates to CASSLDSYQETQYF.

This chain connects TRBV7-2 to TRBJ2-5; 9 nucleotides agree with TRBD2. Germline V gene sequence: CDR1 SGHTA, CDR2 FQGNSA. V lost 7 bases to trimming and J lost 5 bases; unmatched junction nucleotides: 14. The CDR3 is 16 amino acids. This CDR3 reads CASTPGGSGSRETQYF. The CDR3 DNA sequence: TGTGCCAGCACGCCGGGGGGTAGCGGGAGTCGGGAGACCCAGTACTTC.

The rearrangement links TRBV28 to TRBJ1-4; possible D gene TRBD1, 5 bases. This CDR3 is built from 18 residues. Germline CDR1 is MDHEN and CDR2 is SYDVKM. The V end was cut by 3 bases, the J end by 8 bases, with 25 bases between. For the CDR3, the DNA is TGTGCCAGCAGTTTTTATCGGATTCGGACCTATTGGGGCGAAAAACTGTTTTTT. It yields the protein CASSFYRIRTYWGEKLFF.

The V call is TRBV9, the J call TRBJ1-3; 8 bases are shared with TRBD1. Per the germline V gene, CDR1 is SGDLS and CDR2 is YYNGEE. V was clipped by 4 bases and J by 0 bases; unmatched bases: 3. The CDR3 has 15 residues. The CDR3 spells CASSLGTGSGNTIYF. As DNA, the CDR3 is TGTGCCAGCAGCCTCGGGACAGGCTCTGGAAACACCATATATTTT.

CDR3 loop: CASSLNIIGRDEQYF. For the CDR3, the DNA is TGTGCCAGCAGTTTAAATATCATAGGCAGGGACGAGCAGTACTTC. The rearrangement uses TRBV27 and TRBJ2-7, with D tentatively TRBD1 (5 bases). The CDR3 totals 15 residues. Trimming cost V 2 bases and J 5 bases, with 16 bases left between them. CDR1 and CDR2 from the germline V gene are MNHEY and SMNVEV (reference sequence).